The clone carrying this T cell receptor beta chain has just a few counts. As originally analysed: Reference gene primer amplification in the assay estimated nucleated cell counts. The method was immunoSEQ multiplex PCR; TCRdb's version includes in-frame clones alone and lacks a portion of them. V and J calls and clone size follow that table, whereas D and trimming were derived from the DNA. The table includes under 350,000 clones, over 75% detected once. The data originate from a study of blood T cell repertoires in COVID-19. Study overall: Sources were T cells, B-cell-depleted T cells, or PBMCs; the material itself was cDNA or gDNA.

This sequence was found in a human donor in a cohort sampled during active COVID-19. The material sequenced was peripheral blood.

The CDR3 is CASSQAGDGSYEQYF. CDR3 sequence (DNA): TGTGCCAGCAGCCAGGCGGGGGACGGTTCCTACGAGCAGTACTTC. The gene calls are TRBV7-9 and TRBJ2-7; 7 positions agree with TRBD2. V was clipped by 5 bases and J by 1 base; unmatched bases: 8. Germline V gene sequence: CDR1 SEHNR, CDR2 FQNEAQ (reference sequence). CDR3 length: 15 amino acids. Using reference TRBV7-9 and TRBJ2-7 for the parts outside the CDR3, the full variable domain is DTGVSQNPRHKITKRGQNVTFRCDPISEHNRLYWYRQTLGQGPEFLTYFQNEAQLEKSRLLSDRFSAERPKGSFSTLEIQRTEQGDSAMYLCASSQAGDGSYEQYFGPGTRLTVT.